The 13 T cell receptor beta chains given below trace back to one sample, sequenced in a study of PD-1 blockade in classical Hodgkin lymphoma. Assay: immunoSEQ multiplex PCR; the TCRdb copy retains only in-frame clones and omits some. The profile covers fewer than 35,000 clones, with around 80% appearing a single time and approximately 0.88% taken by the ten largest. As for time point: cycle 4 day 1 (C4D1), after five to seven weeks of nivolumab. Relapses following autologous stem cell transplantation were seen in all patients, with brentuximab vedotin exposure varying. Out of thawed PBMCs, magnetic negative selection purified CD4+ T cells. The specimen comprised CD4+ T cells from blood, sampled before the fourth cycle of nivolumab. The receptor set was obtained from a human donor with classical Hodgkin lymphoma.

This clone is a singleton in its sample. The CDR3 DNA reads as TGTGCCAGCAGCTCAGGACTGGTTAGAGACAATGAGCAGTTCTTC. This gives the protein CASSSGLVRDNEQFF. This sequence joins TRBV11-2 and TRBJ2-1; the D gene is possibly TRBD2 (5 bases). The CDR3 contains 15 residues. The germline V and J ends were trimmed by 4 bases and 5 bases, with 15 bases remaining between them. Germline V gene lookup returns CDR1 SGHAT and CDR2 FQNNGV.

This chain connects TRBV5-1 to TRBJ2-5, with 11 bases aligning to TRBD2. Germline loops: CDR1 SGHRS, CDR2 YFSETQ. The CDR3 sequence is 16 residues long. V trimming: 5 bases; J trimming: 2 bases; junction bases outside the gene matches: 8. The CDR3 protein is CASSFSLAGGQETQYF. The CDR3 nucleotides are TGCGCCAGCAGTTTTTCCCTAGCGGGGGGTCAAGAGACCCAGTACTTC.

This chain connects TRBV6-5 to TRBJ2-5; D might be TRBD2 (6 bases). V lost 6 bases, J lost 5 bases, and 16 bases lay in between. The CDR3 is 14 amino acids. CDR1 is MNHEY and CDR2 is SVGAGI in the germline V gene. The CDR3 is CASSQNRRGETQYF. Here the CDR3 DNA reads TGTGCCAGCAGCCAGAACAGGAGGGGTGAGACCCAGTACTTC.

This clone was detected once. CDR3 residues: CASSFGNTIYF. CDR3 sequence (DNA): TGTGCCAGCAGCTTTGGGAACACCATATATTTT. The V and J genes are TRBV11-1 and TRBJ1-3; no clear D. Germline V gene lookup returns CDR1 SGHAT and CDR2 FQDESV (reference sequence). The CDR3 runs 11 residues. Trimming stripped 3 bases from V and 7 bases from J, with 4 bases between.

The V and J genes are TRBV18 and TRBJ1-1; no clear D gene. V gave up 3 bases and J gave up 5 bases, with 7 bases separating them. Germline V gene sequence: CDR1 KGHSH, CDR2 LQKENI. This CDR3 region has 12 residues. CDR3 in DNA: TGTGCCAGCTCACCTCCGGGGACTGAAGCTTTCTTT. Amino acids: CASSPPGTEAFF.

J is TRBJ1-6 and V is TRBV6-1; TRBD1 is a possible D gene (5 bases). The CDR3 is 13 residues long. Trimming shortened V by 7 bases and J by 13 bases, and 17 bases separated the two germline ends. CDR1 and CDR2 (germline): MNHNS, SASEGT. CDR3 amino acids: CASIRNQRGPLHF. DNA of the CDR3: TGTGCCAGCATTCGGAACCAACGGGGGCCCCTCCACTTT.

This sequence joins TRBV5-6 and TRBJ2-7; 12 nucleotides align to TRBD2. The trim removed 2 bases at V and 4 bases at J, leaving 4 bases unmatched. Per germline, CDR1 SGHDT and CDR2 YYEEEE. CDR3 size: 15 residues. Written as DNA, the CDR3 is TGTGCCAGCAGCTTATATCTAGCGGGGGGGTACGAGCAGTACTTC. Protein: CASSLYLAGGYEQYF.

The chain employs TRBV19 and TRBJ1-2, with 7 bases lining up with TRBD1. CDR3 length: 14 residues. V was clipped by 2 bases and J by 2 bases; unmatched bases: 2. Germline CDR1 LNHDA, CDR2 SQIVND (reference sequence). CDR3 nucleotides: TGTGCCAGTAGTATACGGGACAGCAACTATGGCTACACCTTC. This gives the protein CASSIRDSNYGYTF.

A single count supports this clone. CDR3 coding DNA: TGTGCCAGCAGCGCGGGACTACAAGAGACCCAGTACTTC. Translated: CASSAGLQETQYF. The chain links TRBV11-1 to TRBJ2-5; 7 bases line up with TRBD2. Germline V gene data show CDR1 as SGHAT and CDR2 as FQDESV (reference sequence). Trimming took 5 bases from V and 2 from J; bases not matched to a gene: 2. This CDR3 contains 13 residues.

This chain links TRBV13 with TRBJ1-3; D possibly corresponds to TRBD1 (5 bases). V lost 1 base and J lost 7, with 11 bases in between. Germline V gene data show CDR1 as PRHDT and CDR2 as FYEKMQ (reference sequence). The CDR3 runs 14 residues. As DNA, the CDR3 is TGTGCCAGCAGCTTAGAGTCCGGGGGGAACACCATATATTTT. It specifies CASSLESGGNTIYF.

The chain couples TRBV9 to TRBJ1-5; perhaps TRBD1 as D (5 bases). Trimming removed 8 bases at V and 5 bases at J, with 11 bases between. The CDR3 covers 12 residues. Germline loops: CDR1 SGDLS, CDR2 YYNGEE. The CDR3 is CASSGGYQPQHF. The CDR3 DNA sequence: TGTGCCAGTTCGGGGGGTTATCAGCCCCAGCATTTT.

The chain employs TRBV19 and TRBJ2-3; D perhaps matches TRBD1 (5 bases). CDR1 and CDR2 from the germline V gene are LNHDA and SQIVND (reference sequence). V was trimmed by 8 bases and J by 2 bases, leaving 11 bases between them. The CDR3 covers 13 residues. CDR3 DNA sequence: TGTGCCAGTCGACAGAAACTCACAGATACGCAGTATTTT. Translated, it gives CASRQKLTDTQYF.

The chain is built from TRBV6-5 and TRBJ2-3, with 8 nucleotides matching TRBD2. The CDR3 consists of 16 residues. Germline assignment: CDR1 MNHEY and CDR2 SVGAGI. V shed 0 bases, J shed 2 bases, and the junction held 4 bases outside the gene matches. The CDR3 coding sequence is TGTGCCAGCAGTTACTCGGCGGGGGGCGACACAGATACGCAGTATTTT. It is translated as CASSYSAGGDTDTQYF.